The sequence of this TCR beta chain was determined in a study of T cell responses to AZD1222 COVID-19 vaccine. Study as a whole: Pooling was applied to second doses at about 4 or about 12 weeks.

V lost 3 bases and J 1 base, leaving 3 bases between the germline ends. Germline loops: CDR1 SGHTA, CDR2 FQGNSA. CDR3 length equals 12 residues. Assay: immunoSEQ multiplex PCR; the TCRdb copy retains only in-frame clones and omits some. The sample contains 100,000 or so clones, roughly 90% of which appear only once. The chain joins TRBV7-2 to TRBJ2-5; no clear D gene. This sequence originates from an adult in good health. The sample consisted of peripheral blood, taken on day 0 of AZD1222 vaccination. In nucleotides, the CDR3 is TGTGCCAGCAGCTTGGGCCAAGAGACCCAGTACTTC. The encoded protein is CASSLGQETQYF. The full variable domain, completed using reference TRBV7-2 and TRBJ2-5, is GAGVSQSPSNKVTEKGKDVELRCDPISGHTALYWYRQSLGQGLEFLIYFQGNSAPDKSGLPSDRFSAERTGGSVSTLTIQRTQQEDSAVYLCASSLGQETQYFGPGTRLLVL.